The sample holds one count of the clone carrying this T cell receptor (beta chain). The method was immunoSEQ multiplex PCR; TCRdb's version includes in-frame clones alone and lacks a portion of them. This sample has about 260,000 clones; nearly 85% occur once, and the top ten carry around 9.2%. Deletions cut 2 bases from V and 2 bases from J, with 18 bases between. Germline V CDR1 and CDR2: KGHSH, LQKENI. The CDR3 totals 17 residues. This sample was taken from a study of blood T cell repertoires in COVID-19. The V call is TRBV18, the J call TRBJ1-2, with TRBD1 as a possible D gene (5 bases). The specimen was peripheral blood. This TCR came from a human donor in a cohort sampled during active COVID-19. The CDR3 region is CASSPTLGAGGNYGYTF. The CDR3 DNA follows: TGTGCCAGCTCACCAACTCTGGGCGCTGGGGGGAACTATGGCTACACCTTC.